These 28 T cell receptor beta chains originate from one sample sequenced in a study of CDR3 diversity in severe acne (dated 2019 in TCRdb). Library preparation employed PCR. The sequencer listed for this sample is Illumina HiSeq 2000. TCRdb reprocessing: public reads trimmed at Q25 with fastp, clones called with MiXCR, in-frame beta chains kept. Each record represents a unique CDR3 protein, reported with the most common genes and DNA among its rows. The sample table lists more than 70,000 distinct CDR3 sequences, about 53% of them with a count of one. Clones ranked in the top ten supply 9.5% to 13% of the sample. The sequenced sample consisted of blood. These receptors all come from a male donor with severe acne vulgaris.

This clonotype was detected only once. This chain joins TRBV9 and TRBJ2-5; TRBD2 matches at 10 bases. The CDR3 covers 15 residues. Trimming took 0 bases from V and 4 from J; bases not matched to a gene: 3. CDR1 and CDR2 (germline): SGDLS, YYNGEE. CDR3 loop: CASSVEAGGSETQYF. CDR3 bases: TGTGCCAGCAGCGTAGAAGCGGGAGGGTCAGAGACCCAGTACTTC.

The rearrangement links TRBV24-1 to TRBJ2-1; 12 nucleotides align to TRBD2. Looked up from germline, CDR1 is KGHDR and CDR2 is SFDVKD. V trimming: 2 bases; J trimming: 8 bases; junction bases outside the gene matches: 3. The CDR3 length is 15 residues. Here the CDR3 DNA reads TGTGCCACCAGTGATTCTAGCGGGAGGGTCTATGAGCAGTTCTTC. Residues: CATSDSSGRVYEQFF.

In this sample, this clonotype turned up a few times. The V and J genes are TRBV5-6 and TRBJ2-3; 10 bases match TRBD2. V shed 3 bases and J 4 bases; nucleotides not matched to a gene: 14. This CDR3 comprises 18 residues. CDR1 is SGHDT, CDR2 YYEEEE, per germline. CDR3 nucleotides: TGTGCCAGCAGCTGGAGACTAGCGGGTCTCTGGGAGGCAGATACGCAGTATTTT. Translation gives CASSWRLAGLWEADTQYF.

This clonotype was detected only a few times. The genes are TRBV12-3 or TRBV12-4 and TRBJ2-5, with TRBD1 matching 7 bases. With 5 bases clipped from V and 5 bases from J, the junction kept 8 bases outside the gene matches. The CDR3 spans 14 residues. The CDR3 loop reads CASSPYDRVETQYF. Here the CDR3 DNA reads TGTGCCAGCAGTCCCTATGACAGGGTGGAGACCCAGTACTTC.

The chain has TRBV7-8 and TRBJ2-2; possibly TRBD1 for D (5 bases). The CDR3 length is 15 residues. Germline V gene sequence: CDR1 SGHVS, CDR2 FQNEAQ. V lost 1 base and J lost 6, with 12 bases in between. CDR3 loop: CASSLVSGYPGELFF. CDR3 DNA: TGTGCCAGCAGCTTAGTGTCAGGGTACCCCGGGGAGCTGTTTTTT.

V gene TRBV29-1 combines with J gene TRBJ1-2; D unresolved. Trimming removed 3 bases from V and 7 bases from J, with 9 bases in between. Germline lookup yields CDR1 SQVTM and CDR2 ANQGSEA. CDR3 length: 11 residues. CDR3 sequence (DNA): TGCAGCGTTGATTTGAGCCCTGGCTACACCTTC. Residues: CSVDLSPGYTF.

On this clonotype: The conserved phenylalanine or tryptophan normally closing the CDR3 is absent here, so this likely arose from a read error. The chain combines TRBV28 with TRBJ1-5; possibly TRBD1 for D (5 bases). In germline, CDR1 is MDHEN, CDR2 SYDVKM. V dropped 6 bases and J dropped 3 bases, with 9 bases sitting between them. This CDR3 contains 13 residues. In DNA, the CDR3 is TGTGCCAGCAGCGACAGTTTCAATCAGCCCCAGCATCTT. It yields the protein CASSDSFNQPQHL.

There are many counts of this clonotype. J is TRBJ1-3 and V is TRBV2, with 8 nucleotides matching TRBD1. The CDR3 sequence is 15 residues long. With 3 bases clipped from V and 4 bases from J, the junction kept 5 bases outside the gene matches. Germline CDR1 reads SNHLY; CDR2 reads FYNNEI. CDR3 sequence: CASSDPRGLGNTIYF. The CDR3 bases are TGTGCCAGCAGTGACCCCAGGGGGCTCGGAAACACCATATATTTT.

The CDR3 is CSVEGTGPYGYTF. CDR3 DNA: TGCAGCGTTGAAGGCACAGGCCCCTATGGCTACACCTTC. The chain is built from TRBV29-1 and TRBJ1-2; maybe TRBD1 (5 bases). The CDR3 totals 13 residues. Germline V gives CDR1 SQVTM, CDR2 ANQGSEA. Between the trimmed V and J ends, which lost 1 base and 4 bases, there was a span of 10 bases.

The chain employs TRBV10-3 and TRBJ1-5; D is unclear. CDR1 and CDR2 from the germline V gene are ENHRY and SYGVKD. V was shortened by 4 bases and J by 0 bases, with 7 bases between the two germline ends. There are 14 residues in the CDR3. CDR3 DNA: TGTGCCATCAGTGCGTGGGATAGCAATCAGCCCCAGCATTTT. It specifies CAISAWDSNQPQHF.

This rearrangement joins TRBV19 to TRBJ2-3, with D unresolved. The CDR3 spans 14 residues. The ends were cut back, 5 bases at V and 11 bases at J, with 20 bases in the middle. The germline CDR1 and CDR2 sequences are LNHDA and SQIVND (reference sequence). The CDR3 coding sequence is TGTGCCAGTAGTCTCGCTCTTGTTGCCAATGAGCAGTATTTT. This codes for CASSLALVANEQYF. Combining the CDR3 with reference TRBV19 and TRBJ2-3 gives the whole variable domain DGGITQSPKYLFRKEGQNVTLSCEQNLNHDAMYWYRQDPGQGLRLIYYSQIVNDFQKGDIAEGYSVSREKKESFPLTVTSAQKNPTAFYLCASSLALVANEQYFGPGTRLTVL.

This clonotype has ten or more counts. The chain recombines TRBV30 with TRBJ2-2; 9 bases agree with TRBD2. V shed 3 bases and J 3 bases; nucleotides not matched to a gene: 5. This CDR3 comprises 15 residues. Germline-derived CDR1 and CDR2 are GTSNPN and SVGIG (reference sequence). CDR3: CAWSAGGDDTGELFF. The CDR3 DNA reads TGTGCCTGGAGCGCGGGGGGGGACGACACCGGGGAGCTGTTTTTT. The full variable domain, its missing parts supplied by reference TRBV30 and TRBJ2-2, is SQTIHQWPATLVQPVGSPLSLECTVEGTSNPNLYWYRQAAGRGLQLLFYSVGIGQISSEVPQNLSASRPQDRQFILSSKKLLLSDSGFYLCAWSAGGDDTGELFFGEGSRLTVL.

A note on this clonotype: A much bigger clone sits one base away, suggesting this may be a read error. The chain recombines TRBV19 with TRBJ2-3, with no clear D. The V end was cut by 5 bases, the J end by 13 bases, with 22 bases between. Germline assignment: CDR1 LNHDA and CDR2 SQIVND (reference sequence). CDR3 length equals 14 residues. The CDR3 sequence is CASSLVGPGGEEYF. CDR3 nucleotide sequence: TGTGCCAGTAGTTTAGTTGGGCCAGGTGGTGAGGAGTATTTT.

This rearrangement joins TRBV10-2 to TRBJ2-5; D might be TRBD2 (7 bases). Trimming cost V 4 bases and J 9 bases, with 15 bases left between them. Germline lookup yields CDR1 WSHSY and CDR2 SAAADI. CDR3 length: 13 amino acids. Here the CDR3 reads CASSAQGREAQYF. The CDR3, as DNA: TGCGCCAGCAGTGCTCAGGGGAGGGAGGCCCAGTACTTC.

This clonotype was seen more than once but under ten times. The chain employs TRBV25-1 and TRBJ1-5, with D unclear. This CDR3 region has 14 residues. V lost 2 bases to trimming and J lost 1 base, with 6 bases between them. Germline V gives CDR1 MGHDK, CDR2 SYGVNS. This CDR3 is CASSEGLSNQPQHF. CDR3 DNA sequence: TGTGCCAGCAGTGAAGGGTTGAGCAATCAGCCCCAGCATTTT.

This chain connects TRBV5-4 to TRBJ2-7; weak D call: TRBD1 (6 bases). Germline CDR1 reads SGHNT; CDR2 reads YYREEE (reference sequence). This CDR3 is 14 amino acids long. Trimming removed 2 bases from V and 7 bases from J, with 16 bases in between. In nucleotides, the CDR3 is TGTGCCAGCAGCTTCGTGGCGGGTAGGGGGGAGCAGTACTTC. Protein product: CASSFVAGRGEQYF.

This clonotype is labeled medium-sized. The chain couples TRBV29-1 to TRBJ2-1, with TRBD2 matching 10 bases. This CDR3 region has 15 residues. Germline lookup yields CDR1 SQVTM and CDR2 ANQGSEA. V was clipped by 4 bases and J by 0 bases; unmatched bases: 3. The CDR3 sequence is CSVASGSFSYNEQFF. Here the CDR3 DNA reads TGCAGCGTTGCTAGCGGGAGTTTCTCCTACAATGAGCAGTTCTTC.

This clonotype was recorded many times. V gene TRBV9 combines with J gene TRBJ1-6; TRBD1 matches 9 bases. The length of the CDR3 is 15 residues. Germline loops: CDR1 SGDLS, CDR2 YYNGEE. V dropped 3 bases and J dropped 11; count of bases not matched to a gene: 9. The CDR3 region is CASSATRDRATPLHF. CDR3 sequence (DNA): TGTGCCAGCAGCGCCACTAGGGACAGGGCGACACCCCTCCACTTT.

V usage is TRBV28 and J usage is TRBJ1-2; D gene unclear. The CDR3 runs to 13 residues. The ends were cut back, 1 base at V and 10 bases at J, with 13 bases in the middle. In germline, CDR1 is MDHEN, CDR2 SYDVKM. The CDR3 coding sequence is TGTGCCAGCAGTTTATCGACCTCGGGGTTCTACACCTTC. Its protein product is CASSLSTSGFYTF.

This chain uses TRBV10-3 with TRBJ1-2; the D is unclear. The CDR3 loop spans 14 amino acids. Germline-derived CDR1 and CDR2 are ENHRY and SYGVKD. V was cut by 2 bases and J by 6 bases, with 13 bases left in between. CDR3 DNA: TGTGCCATCAGTGAGAATGAGGGTTGGGATGGCTACACCTTC. Translating it yields CAISENEGWDGYTF.

J is TRBJ1-2 and V is TRBV7-9; D perhaps matches TRBD1 (6 bases). Germline V gives CDR1 SEHNR, CDR2 FQNEAQ (reference sequence). Between the trimmed V and J ends, which lost 3 bases and 2 bases, there was a span of 10 bases. CDR3 length: 14 residues. CDR3 residues: CASSFDTGNYGYTF. Written as DNA, the CDR3 is TGTGCCAGCAGCTTCGACACAGGGAACTATGGCTACACCTTC.

V and J are TRBV28 and TRBJ1-5; TRBD1 agrees at 8 bases. The CDR3 covers 13 residues. The V segment lost 6 bases and the J segment 6 bases; nucleotides outside the gene matches: 4. Germline loops: CDR1 MDHEN, CDR2 SYDVKM. CDR3 DNA: TGTGCCAGCAGGGCAGGGGGCACTCAGCCCCAGCATTTT. Its translation: CASRAGGTQPQHF.

The V call is TRBV9, the J call TRBJ1-6; D remains ambiguous. CDR3 length equals 14 residues. Trimming cost V 0 bases and J 3 bases, with 4 bases left between them. CDR1 and CDR2 from the germline V gene are SGDLS and YYNGEE. DNA of the CDR3: TGTGCCAGCAGCGTAGGGGACTATAATTCACCCCTCCACTTT. Its protein product is CASSVGDYNSPLHF. Together with reference TRBV9 and TRBJ1-6, the CDR3 gives the full variable domain: DSGVTQTPKHLITATGQRVTLRCSPRSGDLSVYWYQQSLDQGLQFLIQYYNGEERAKGNILERFSAQQFPDLHSELNLSSLELGDSALYFCASSVGDYNSPLHFGNGTRLTVT.

This clonotype counts as medium-sized. The J gene is TRBJ2-7, the V gene TRBV2, with TRBD1 identical over 8 bases. CDR1 and CDR2 (germline): SNHLY, FYNNEI. This CDR3 is 14 amino acids long. The V and J ends lost 7 bases and 5 bases, in that order; junction bases with no gene match: 10. CDR3 residues: CASNLDRVSDEQYF. Written as DNA, the CDR3 is TGTGCCAGCAACCTGGACAGGGTGTCTGACGAGCAGTACTTC.

This clonotype has a handful of counts. The genes are TRBV25-1 and TRBJ1-2; D gene uncertain. Germline V gene lookup returns CDR1 MGHDK and CDR2 SYGVNS. Deletions cut 4 bases from V and 2 bases from J, with 2 bases between. The CDR3 loop spans 11 amino acids. CDR3 protein: CASSGNYGYTF. CDR3 DNA: TGTGCCAGCAGTGGCAACTATGGCTACACCTTC.

This clonotype was recorded many times. The rearrangement uses TRBV10-3 and TRBJ2-5; D gene ambiguous. The CDR3 covers 15 residues. V lost 3 bases, J lost 1 base, and 12 bases lay in between. CDR1 is ENHRY, CDR2 SYGVKD, per germline. The CDR3 DNA follows: TGTGCCATCAGTGACCTGGACCGTGGCCAAGAGACCCAGTACTTC. It encodes CAISDLDRGQETQYF.

This chain uses TRBV25-1 with TRBJ2-6; no firm D call. This CDR3 is 15 amino acids long. From germline, CDR1 is MGHDK and CDR2 SYGVNS. With 5 bases removed from V and 0 bases from J, the gap between germline ends came to 8 bases. CDR3 sequence reads: CASSTDGSGANVLTF. Here the CDR3 DNA reads TGTGCCAGCAGTACGGACGGCTCTGGGGCCAACGTCCTGACTTTC.

Regarding this clonotype: Being one base from a much bigger clone, this may be a read error. Without the conserved terminal phenylalanine or tryptophan, this CDR3 likely stems from a read error. The DNA is omitted, as the CDR3 cannot be located on it reliably, and the CDR3 follows TCRdb's listing. The chain couples TRBV7-2 to TRBJ2-3; TRBD2 is taken as the D call from the table, unchecked against the DNA. Germline CDR1 is SGHTA and CDR2 is FQGNSA. Counting both end residues, the CDR3 totals 17 amino acids. CDR3 residues: CASSLGIRLAGDDEQFS.